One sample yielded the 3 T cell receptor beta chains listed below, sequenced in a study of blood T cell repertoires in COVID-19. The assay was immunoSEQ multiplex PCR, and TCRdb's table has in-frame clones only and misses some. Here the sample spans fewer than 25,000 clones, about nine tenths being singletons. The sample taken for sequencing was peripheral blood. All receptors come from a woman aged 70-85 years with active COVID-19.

CDR3 bases: TGTGCCAGCAGCCCCCCAGCGGGAGAGCAGTTCTTC. This translates into CASSPPAGEQFF. The chain employs TRBV28 and TRBJ2-1; the match to TRBD2 covers 7 bases. Germline-derived CDR1 and CDR2 are MDHEN and SYDVKM. The CDR3 has 12 residues. V was clipped by 6 bases and J by 10 bases; unmatched bases: 6.

CDR3 DNA: TGTGCCAGCAGCTTAGGGACTAGCGGGAGACTGGAGACCCAGTACTTC. It is translated as CASSLGTSGRLETQYF. The chain has TRBV7-3 and TRBJ2-5; TRBD2 matches 14 bases. The CDR3 consists of 16 residues. V was clipped by 2 bases and J by 5 bases; unmatched bases: 4. Germline CDR1 reads SGHTA; CDR2 reads FQGTGA.

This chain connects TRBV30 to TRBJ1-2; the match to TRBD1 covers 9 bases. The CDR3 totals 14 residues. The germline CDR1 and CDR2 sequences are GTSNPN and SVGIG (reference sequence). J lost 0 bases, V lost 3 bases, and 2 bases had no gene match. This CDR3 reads CAWRRTGANYGYTF. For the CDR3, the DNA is TGTGCCTGGAGGAGGACAGGGGCTAACTATGGCTACACCTTC.